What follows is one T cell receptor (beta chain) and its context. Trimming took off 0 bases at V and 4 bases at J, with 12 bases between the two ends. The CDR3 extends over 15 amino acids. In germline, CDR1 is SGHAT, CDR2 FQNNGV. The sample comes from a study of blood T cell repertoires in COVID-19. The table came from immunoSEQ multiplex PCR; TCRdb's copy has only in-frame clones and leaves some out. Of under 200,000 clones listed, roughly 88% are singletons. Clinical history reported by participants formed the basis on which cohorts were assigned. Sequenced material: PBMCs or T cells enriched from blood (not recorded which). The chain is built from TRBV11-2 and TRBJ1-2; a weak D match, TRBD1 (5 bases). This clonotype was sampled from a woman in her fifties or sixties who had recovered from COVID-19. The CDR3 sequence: CASSLDWGGTYGYTF. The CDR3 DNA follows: TGTGCCAGCAGCTTAGATTGGGGGGGGACCTATGGCTACACCTTC.